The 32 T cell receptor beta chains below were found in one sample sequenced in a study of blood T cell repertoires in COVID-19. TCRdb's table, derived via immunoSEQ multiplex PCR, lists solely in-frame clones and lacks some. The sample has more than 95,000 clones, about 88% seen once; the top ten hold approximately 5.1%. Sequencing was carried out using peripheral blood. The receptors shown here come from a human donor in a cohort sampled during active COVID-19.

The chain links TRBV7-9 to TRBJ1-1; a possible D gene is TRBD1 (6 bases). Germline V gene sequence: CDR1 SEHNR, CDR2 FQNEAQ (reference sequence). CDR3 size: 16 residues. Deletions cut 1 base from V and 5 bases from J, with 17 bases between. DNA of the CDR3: TGTGCCAGCAGCTTAGGGGGTTTAACAGGGCGGACTGAAGCTTTCTTT. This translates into CASSLGGLTGRTEAFF.

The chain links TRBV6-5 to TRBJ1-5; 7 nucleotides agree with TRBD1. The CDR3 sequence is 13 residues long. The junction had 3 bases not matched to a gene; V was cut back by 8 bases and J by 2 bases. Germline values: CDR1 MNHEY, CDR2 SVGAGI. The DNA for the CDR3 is TGTGCCAGCGACACAGGGGGCAATCAGCCCCAGCATTTT. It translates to CASDTGGNQPQHF.

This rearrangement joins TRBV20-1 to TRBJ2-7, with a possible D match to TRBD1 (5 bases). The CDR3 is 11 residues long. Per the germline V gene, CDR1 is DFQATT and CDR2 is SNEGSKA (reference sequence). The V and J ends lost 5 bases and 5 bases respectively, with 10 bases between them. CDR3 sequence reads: CSAAQGNEQYF. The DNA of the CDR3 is TGCAGTGCTGCGCAGGGTAACGAGCAGTACTTC.

CDR3 DNA: TGTGCCAGCAGCTTATCCCACATGGGACTAGTTATCGGCGAGCAGTACTTC. It specifies CASSLSHMGLVIGEQYF. J is TRBJ2-7 and V is TRBV11-2, with 8 bases identical to TRBD2. Germline V lookup: CDR1 SGHAT, CDR2 FQNNGV. The CDR3 runs to 17 residues. Trimming cost V 2 bases and J 6 bases; bases outside gene matches: 15.

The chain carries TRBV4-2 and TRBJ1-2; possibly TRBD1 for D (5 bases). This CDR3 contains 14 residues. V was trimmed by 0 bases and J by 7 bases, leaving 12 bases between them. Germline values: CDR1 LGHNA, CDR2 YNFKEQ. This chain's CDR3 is CASSQELGLGGYTF. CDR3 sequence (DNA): TGTGCCAGCAGCCAAGAACTGGGGCTGGGTGGCTACACCTTC.

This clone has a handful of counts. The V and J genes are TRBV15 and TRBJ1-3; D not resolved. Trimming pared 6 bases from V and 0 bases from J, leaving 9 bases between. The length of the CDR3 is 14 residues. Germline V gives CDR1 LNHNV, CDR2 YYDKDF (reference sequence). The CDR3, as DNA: TGTGCCACCAGGCTAGGAGGCTCTGGAAACACCATATATTTT. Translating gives CATRLGGSGNTIYF. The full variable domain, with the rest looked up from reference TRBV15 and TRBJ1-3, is DAMVIQNPRYQVTQFGKPVTLSCSQTLNHNVMYWYQQKSSQAPKLLFHYYDKDFNNEADTPDNFQSRRPNTSFCFLDIRSPGLGDTAMYLCATRLGGSGNTIYFGEGSWLTVV.

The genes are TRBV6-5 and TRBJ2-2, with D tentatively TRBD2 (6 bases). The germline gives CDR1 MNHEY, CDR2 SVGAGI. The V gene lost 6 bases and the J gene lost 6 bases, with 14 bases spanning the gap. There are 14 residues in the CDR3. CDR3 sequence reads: CASRIRWGAGELFF. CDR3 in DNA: TGTGCCAGCAGAATTCGGTGGGGGGCCGGGGAGCTGTTTTTT.

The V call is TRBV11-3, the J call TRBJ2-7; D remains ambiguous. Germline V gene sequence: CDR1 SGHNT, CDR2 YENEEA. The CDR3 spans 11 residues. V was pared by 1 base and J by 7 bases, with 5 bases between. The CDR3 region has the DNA TGTGCCAGCAGCTTAGTAATGGAGCAGTACTTC. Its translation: CASSLVMEQYF. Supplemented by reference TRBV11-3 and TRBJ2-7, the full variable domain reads EAGVVQSPRYKIIEKKQPVAFWCNPISGHNTLYWYLQNLGQGPELLIRYENEEAVDDSQLPKDRFSAERLKGVDSTLKIQPAELGDSAVYLCASSLVMEQYFGPGTRLTVT.

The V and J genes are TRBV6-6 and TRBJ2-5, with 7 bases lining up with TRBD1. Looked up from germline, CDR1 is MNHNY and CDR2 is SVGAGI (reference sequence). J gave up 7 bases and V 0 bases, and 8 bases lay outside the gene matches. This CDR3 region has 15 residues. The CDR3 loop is CASSYSKGGRGTQYF. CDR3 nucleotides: TGTGCCAGCAGTTACTCGAAAGGGGGCAGGGGGACCCAGTACTTC.

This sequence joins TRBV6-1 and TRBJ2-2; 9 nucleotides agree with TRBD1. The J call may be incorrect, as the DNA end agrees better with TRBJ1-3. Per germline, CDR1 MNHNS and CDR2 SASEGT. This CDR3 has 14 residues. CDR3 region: CASSEDRGGNTIYF. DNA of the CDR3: TGTGCCAGCAGTGAGGACAGGGGTGGAAACACCATATATTTT.

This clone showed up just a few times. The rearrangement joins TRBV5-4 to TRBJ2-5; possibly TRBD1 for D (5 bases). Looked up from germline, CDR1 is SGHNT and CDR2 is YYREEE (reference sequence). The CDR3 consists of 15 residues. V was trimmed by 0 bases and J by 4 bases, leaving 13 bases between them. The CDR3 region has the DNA TGTGCCAGCAGCTTGGACCCAGGGATGTTAGAGACCCAGTACTTC. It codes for CASSLDPGMLETQYF.

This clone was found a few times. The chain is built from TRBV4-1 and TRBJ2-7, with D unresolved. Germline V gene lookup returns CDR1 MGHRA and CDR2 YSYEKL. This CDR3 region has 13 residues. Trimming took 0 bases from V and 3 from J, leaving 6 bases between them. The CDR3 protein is CASSQDTSYEQYF. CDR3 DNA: TGCGCCAGCAGCCAAGATACCAGCTACGAGCAGTACTTC.

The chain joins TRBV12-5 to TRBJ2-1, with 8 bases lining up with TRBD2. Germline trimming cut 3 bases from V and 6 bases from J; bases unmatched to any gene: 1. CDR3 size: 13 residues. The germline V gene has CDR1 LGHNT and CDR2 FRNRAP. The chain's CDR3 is CASGLAGANEQFF. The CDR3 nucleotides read TGTGCTAGTGGTTTAGCGGGAGCCAATGAGCAGTTCTTC.

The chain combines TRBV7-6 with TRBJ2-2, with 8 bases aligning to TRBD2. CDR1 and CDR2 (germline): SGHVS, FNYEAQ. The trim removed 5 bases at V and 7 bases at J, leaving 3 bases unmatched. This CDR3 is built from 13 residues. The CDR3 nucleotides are TGTGCCAGCAGCCCCGGGACTAGCGGGGAGCTGTTTTTT. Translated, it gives CASSPGTSGELFF.

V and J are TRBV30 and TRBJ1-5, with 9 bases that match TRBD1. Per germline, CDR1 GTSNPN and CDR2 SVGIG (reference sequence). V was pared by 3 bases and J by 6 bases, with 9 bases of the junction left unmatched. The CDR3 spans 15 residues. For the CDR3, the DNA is TGTGCCTGGAGCCCCGGGGACAGGGACGTTCAGCCCCAGCATTTT. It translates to CAWSPGDRDVQPQHF.

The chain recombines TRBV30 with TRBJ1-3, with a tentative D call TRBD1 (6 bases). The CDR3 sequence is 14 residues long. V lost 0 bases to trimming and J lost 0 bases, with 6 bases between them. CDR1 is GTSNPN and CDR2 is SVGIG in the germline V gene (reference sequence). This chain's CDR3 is CAWSVDSSGNTIYF. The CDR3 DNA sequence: TGTGCCTGGAGTGTGGACAGCTCTGGAAACACCATATATTTT.

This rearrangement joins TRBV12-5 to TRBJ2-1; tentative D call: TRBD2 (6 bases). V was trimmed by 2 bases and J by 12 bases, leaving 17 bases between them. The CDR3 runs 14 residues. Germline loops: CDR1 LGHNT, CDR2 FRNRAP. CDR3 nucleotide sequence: TGTGCTAGTGGTTTGATGCCCACTAAGGAGGGGCAGTTCTTC. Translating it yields CASGLMPTKEGQFF.

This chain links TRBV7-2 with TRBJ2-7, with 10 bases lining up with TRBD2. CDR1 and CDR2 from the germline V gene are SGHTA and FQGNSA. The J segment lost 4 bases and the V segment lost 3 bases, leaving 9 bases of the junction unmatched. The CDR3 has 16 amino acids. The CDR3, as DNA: TGTGCCAGCAGCTTCTTCGTAGCGGGGGGCGGATACGAGCAGTACTTC. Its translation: CASSFFVAGGGYEQYF. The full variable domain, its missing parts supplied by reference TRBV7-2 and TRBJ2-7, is GAGVSQSPSNKVTEKGKDVELRCDPISGHTALYWYRQSLGQGLEFLIYFQGNSAPDKSGLPSDRFSAERTGGSVSTLTIQRTQQEDSAVYLCASSFFVAGGGYEQYFGPGTRLTVT.

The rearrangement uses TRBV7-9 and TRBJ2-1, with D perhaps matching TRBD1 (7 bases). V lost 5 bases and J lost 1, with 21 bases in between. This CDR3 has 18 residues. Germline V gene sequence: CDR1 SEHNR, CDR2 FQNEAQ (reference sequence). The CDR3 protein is CASSKQGLARSSYNEQFF. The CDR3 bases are TGTGCCAGCAGCAAACAGGGGCTAGCGCGCTCGTCCTACAATGAGCAGTTCTTC.

CDR3 in DNA: TGTGCCAGCAGCGCCAGGGGACAGGACCGCACAGATACGCAGTATTTT. It codes for CASSARGQDRTDTQYF. The J gene is TRBJ2-3, the V gene TRBV9; 8 bases map to TRBD1. Trimming cost V 3 bases and J 1 base; bases outside gene matches: 7. The CDR3 is 16 residues long. Germline V gene sequence: CDR1 SGDLS, CDR2 YYNGEE.

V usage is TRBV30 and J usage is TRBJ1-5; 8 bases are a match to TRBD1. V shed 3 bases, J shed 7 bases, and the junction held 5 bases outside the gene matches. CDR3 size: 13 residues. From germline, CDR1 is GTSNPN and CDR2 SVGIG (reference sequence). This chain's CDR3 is CAWSRGLDQPQHF. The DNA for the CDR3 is TGTGCCTGGAGCAGGGGGCTCGACCAGCCCCAGCATTTT.

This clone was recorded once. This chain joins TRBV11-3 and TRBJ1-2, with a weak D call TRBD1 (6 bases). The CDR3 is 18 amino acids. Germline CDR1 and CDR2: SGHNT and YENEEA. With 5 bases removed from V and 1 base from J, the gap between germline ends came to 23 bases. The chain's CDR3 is CASSPKGYTKDSNYGYTF. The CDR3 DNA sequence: TGTGCCAGCAGCCCAAAAGGATACACGAAGGACAGTAACTATGGCTACACCTTC.

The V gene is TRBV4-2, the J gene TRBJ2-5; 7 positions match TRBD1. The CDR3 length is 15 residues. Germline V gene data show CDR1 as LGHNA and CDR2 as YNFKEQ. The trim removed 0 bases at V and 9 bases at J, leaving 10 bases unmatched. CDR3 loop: CASSQEKGAAGAQYF. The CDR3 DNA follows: TGTGCCAGCAGCCAAGAAAAGGGGGCGGCCGGGGCCCAGTACTTC.

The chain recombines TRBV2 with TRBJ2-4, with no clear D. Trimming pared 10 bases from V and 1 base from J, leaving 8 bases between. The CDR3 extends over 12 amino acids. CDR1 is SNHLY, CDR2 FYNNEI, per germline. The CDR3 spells CANGFAKNIQYF. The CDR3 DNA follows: TGTGCCAACGGTTTTGCCAAAAACATTCAGTACTTC.

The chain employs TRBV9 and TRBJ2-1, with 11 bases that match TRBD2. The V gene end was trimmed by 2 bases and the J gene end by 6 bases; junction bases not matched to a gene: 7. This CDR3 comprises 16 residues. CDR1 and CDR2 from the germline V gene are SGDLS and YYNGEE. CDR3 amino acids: CASSVLAGGAGNEQFF. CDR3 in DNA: TGTGCCAGCAGCGTCTTAGCGGGGGGGGCGGGCAATGAGCAGTTCTTC.

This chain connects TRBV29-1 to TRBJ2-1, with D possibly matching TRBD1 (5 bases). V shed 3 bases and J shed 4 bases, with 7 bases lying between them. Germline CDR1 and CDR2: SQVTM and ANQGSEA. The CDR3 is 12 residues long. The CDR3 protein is CSVDGAYNEQFF. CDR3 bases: TGCAGCGTTGATGGGGCTTACAATGAGCAGTTCTTC.

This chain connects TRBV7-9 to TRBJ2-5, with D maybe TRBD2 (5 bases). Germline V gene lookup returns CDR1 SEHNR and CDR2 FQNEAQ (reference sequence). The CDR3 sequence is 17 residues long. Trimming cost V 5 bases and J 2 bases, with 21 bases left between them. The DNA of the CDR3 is TGTGCCAGCAGCCAGGACGGGGTTGGGAGAAGGCAAGAGACCCAGTACTTC. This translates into CASSQDGVGRRQETQYF. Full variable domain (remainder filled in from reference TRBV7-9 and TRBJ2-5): DTGVSQNPRHKITKRGQNVTFRCDPISEHNRLYWYRQTLGQGPEFLTYFQNEAQLEKSRLLSDRFSAERPKGSFSTLEIQRTEQGDSAMYLCASSQDGVGRRQETQYFGPGTRLLVL.

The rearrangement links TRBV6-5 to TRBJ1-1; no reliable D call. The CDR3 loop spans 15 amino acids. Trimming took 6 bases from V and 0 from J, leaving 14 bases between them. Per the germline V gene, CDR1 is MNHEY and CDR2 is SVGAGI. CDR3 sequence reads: CASRPPWPLNTEAFF. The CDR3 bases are TGTGCCAGCAGACCTCCCTGGCCGCTGAACACTGAAGCTTTCTTT.

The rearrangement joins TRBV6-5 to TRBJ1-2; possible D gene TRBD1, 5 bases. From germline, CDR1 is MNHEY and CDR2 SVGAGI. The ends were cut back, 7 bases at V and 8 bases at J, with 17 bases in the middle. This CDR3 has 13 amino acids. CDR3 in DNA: TGTGCCAGCACCTACTCTGCAGGGAAGGGCTACACCTTC. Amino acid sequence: CASTYSAGKGYTF.

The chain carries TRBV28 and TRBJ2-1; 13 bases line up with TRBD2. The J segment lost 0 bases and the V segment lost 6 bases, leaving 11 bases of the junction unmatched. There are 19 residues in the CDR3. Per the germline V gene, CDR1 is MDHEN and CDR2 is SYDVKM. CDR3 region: CASSPGLAGEISSYNEQFF. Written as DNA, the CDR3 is TGTGCCAGCAGCCCAGGACTAGCGGGAGAGATAAGCTCCTACAATGAGCAGTTCTTC. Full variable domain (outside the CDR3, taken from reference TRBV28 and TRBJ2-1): DVKVTQSSRYLVKRTGEKVFLECVQDMDHENMFWYRQDPGLGLRLIYFSYDVKMKEKGDIPEGYSVSREKKERFSLILESASTNQTSMYLCASSPGLAGEISSYNEQFFGPGTRLTVL.

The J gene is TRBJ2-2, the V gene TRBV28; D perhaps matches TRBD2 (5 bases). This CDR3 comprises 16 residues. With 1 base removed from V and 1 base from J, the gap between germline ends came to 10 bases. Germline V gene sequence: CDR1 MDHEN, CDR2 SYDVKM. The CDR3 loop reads CASSLSPAGNTGELFF. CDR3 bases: TGTGCCAGCAGTTTATCCCCGGCGGGGAACACCGGGGAGCTGTTTTTT.

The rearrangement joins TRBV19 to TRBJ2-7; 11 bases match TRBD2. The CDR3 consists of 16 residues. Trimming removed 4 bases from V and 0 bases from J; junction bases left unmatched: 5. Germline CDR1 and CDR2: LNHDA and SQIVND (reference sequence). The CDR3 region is CASSRIAGGSSYEQYF. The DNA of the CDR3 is TGTGCCAGTAGTAGAATAGCGGGAGGGAGCTCCTACGAGCAGTACTTC.